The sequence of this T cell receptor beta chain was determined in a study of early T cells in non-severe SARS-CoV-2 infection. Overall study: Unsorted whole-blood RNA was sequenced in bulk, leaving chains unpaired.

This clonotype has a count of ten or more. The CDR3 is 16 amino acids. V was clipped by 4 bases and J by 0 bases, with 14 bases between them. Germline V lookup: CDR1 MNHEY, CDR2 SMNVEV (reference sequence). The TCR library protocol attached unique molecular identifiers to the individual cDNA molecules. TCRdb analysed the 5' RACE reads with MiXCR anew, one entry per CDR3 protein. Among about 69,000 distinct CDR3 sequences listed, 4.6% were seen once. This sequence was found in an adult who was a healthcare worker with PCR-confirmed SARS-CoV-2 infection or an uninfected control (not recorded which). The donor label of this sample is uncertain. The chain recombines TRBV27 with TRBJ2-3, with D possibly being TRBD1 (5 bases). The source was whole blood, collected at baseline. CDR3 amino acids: CASSSRTLSSTDTQYF. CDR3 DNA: TGTGCCAGCAGTTCAAGGACACTCTCTAGCACAGATACGCAGTATTTT.